The clone carrying this TCR beta chain appeared a single time. What it binds is unknown. This entry is derived from a study of identifying expanded T cells in peripheral blood. During the collection period, no donor immune events like infections were recorded. Broader study findings: Roughly 1.2 clones differed between technical replicates, versus 16.4 and 19 over time. Variance in clone template counts between approximately 2-week samples significantly increased with total template count across all healthy donors.

The CDR3 has 17 amino acids. Germline V gene sequence: CDR1 GTSNPN, CDR2 SVGIG (reference sequence). The J segment lost 10 bases and the V segment lost 2 bases, leaving 15 bases of the junction unmatched. The protocol was immunoSEQ multiplex PCR, while the TCRdb copy is restricted to in-frame clones and leaves out a portion. The profile shows about 82,000 clones, around nine tenths of them singletons. The sample comprised blood. V and J are TRBV30 and TRBJ2-5; 14 bases match TRBD2. The clonotype was recovered from a person between 18 and 69 years old in good health. CDR3 nucleotide sequence: TGTGCCTGGAGTATCCGGACTAGCGGGGGGTCCCAACGGGGCCAGTACTTC. Amino acid sequence: CAWSIRTSGGSQRGQYF. Combining the CDR3 with reference TRBV30 and TRBJ2-5 gives the whole variable domain SQTIHQWPATLVQPVGSPLSLECTVEGTSNPNLYWYRQAAGRGLQLLFYSVGIGQISSEVPQNLSASRPQDRQFILSSKKLLLSDSGFYLCAWSIRTSGGSQRGQYFGPGTRLLVL.